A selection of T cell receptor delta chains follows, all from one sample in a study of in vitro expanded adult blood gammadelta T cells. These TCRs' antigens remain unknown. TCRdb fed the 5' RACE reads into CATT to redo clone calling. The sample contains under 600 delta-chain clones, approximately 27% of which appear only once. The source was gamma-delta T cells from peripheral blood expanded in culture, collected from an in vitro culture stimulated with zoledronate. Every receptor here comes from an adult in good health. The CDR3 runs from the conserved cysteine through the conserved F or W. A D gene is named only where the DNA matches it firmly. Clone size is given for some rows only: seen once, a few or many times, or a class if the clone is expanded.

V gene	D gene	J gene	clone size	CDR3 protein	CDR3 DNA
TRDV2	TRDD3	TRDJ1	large	CACDTVQTGGPYTDKLIF	TGTGCCTGTGACACCGTGCAAACTGGGGGACCCTACACCGATAAACTCATCTTT
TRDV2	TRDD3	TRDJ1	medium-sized	CACDTVQLGDTARLIF	TGTGCCTGTGACACCGTCCAACTGGGGGATACTGCCAGGCTCATCTTT
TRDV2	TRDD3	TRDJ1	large	CACDTVLGDTRATDKLIF	TGTGCCTGTGACACCGTACTGGGGGATACCCGCGCGACCGATAAACTCATCTTT
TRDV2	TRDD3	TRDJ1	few	CACDTLSGDTQYTDKLIF	TGTGCCTGTGACACCTTATCTGGGGATACCCAGTACACCGATAAACTCATCTTT
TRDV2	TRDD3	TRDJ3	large	CACDTLGDSSSWDTRQMFF	TGTGCCTGTGACACACTGGGGGATTCGAGCTCCTGGGACACCCGACAGATGTTTTTC
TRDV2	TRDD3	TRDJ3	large	CACDTVAPTGGRSWDTRQMFF	TGTGCCTGTGACACCGTGGCCCCTACTGGGGGACGCTCCTGGGACACCCGACAGATGTTTTTC
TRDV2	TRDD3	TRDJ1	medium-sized	CACDTMVLGTYTDKLIF	TGTGCCTGTGACACAATGGTACTGGGGACGTACACCGATAAACTCATCTTT
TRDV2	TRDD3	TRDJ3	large	CACDLTGGYGSWDTRQMFF	TGTGCCTGTGACCTTACTGGGGGATACGGTTCCTGGGACACCCGACAGATGTTTTTC
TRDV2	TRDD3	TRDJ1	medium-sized	CACDTVRTGGYSDVPDKLIF	TGTGCCTGTGACACCGTAAGAACTGGGGGATATTCCGACGTACCCGATAAACTCATCTTT
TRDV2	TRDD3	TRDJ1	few	CACDYTGGSPIVVGTDKLIF	TGTGCCTGTGACTATACTGGGGGATCACCCATAGTGGTTGGCACTGATAAACTCATCTTT
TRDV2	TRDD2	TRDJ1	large	CACDSLGLPTPGDPKLIF	TGTGCCTGTGACTCCCTCGGCCTTCCTACCCCGGGGGACCCTAAACTCATCTTT
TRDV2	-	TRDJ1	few	CACDSLGEINTDKLIF	TGTGCCTGTGACTCTCTAGGTGAGATAAACACCGATAAACTCATCTTT
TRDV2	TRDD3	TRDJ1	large	CACDKVGDTPRTDKLIF	TGTGCCTGTGACAAGGTGGGGGATACGCCCCGCACCGATAAACTCATCTTT
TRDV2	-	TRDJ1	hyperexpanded	CACDTVRVLHAGPDTDKLIF	TGTGCCTGTGACACCGTTCGTGTCCTACACGCCGGGCCCGACACCGATAAACTCATCTTT
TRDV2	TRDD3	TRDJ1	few	CACDLLGVPTPKYTDKLIF	TGTGCCTGTGACCTACTGGGGGTCCCTACGCCCAAGTACACCGATAAACTCATCTTT
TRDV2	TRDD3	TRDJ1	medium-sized	CACDKLGDTGTDKLIF	TGTGCCTGTGACAAACTGGGGGATACTGGGACCGATAAACTCATCTTT
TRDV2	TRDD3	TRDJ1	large	CACDTLLLGEKYTDKLIF	TGTGCCTGTGACACGCTTTTGCTGGGGGAAAAGTACACCGATAAACTCATCTTT
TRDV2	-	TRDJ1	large	CACDTWGPNTDKLIF	TGTGCCTGTGACACCTGGGGCCCAAACACCGATAAACTCATCTTT
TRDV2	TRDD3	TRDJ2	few	CACDTVTGGYVTAQLFF	TGTGCCTGTGACACGGTTACTGGGGGATACGTGACAGCACAACTCTTCTTT
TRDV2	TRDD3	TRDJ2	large	CACDSITGGYALTAQLFF	TGTGCCTGTGACTCGATTACTGGGGGATACGCTTTGACAGCACAACTCTTCTTT
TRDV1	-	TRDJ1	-	CALGPRHFLNKLIF	TGTGCTCTTGGGCCACGCCACTTCCTGAATAAACTCATCTTT
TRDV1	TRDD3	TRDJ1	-	CALGDLEMIPRLGGPSVYTDKLIF	TGCGCTCTTGGGGATTTAGAGATGATTCCTCGCCTGGGGGGCCCCTCCGTCTACACCGATAAACTCATCTTT
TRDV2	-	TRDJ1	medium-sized	CACDTVAPIQDTDKLIF	TGTGCCTGTGACACCGTTGCTCCAATTCAAGATACCGATAAACTCATCTTT
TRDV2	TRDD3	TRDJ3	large	CACDTVLGDTPTWDTRQMFF	TGTGCCTGTGACACGGTACTGGGGGATACGCCAACCTGGGACACCCGACAGATGTTTTTC
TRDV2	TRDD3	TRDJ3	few	CACDTPGGYRSWDTRQMFF	TGTGCCTGTGACACCCCTGGGGGATATCGCTCCTGGGACACCCGACAGATGTTTTTC
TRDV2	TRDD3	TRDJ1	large	CACDTVWDTGADKLIF	TGTGCCTGTGACACCGTCTGGGATACTGGGGCCGATAAACTCATCTTT
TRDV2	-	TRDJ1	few	CACEDLAGGDTDKLIF	TGTGCCTGTGAGGACCTCGCGGGCGGGGACACCGATAAACTCATCTTT
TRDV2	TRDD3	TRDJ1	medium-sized	CACDRVPGGQYTDKLIF	TGTGCCTGTGACCGTGTTCCTGGGGGACAGTACACCGATAAACTCATCTTT
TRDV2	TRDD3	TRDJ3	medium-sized	CACDTLGGSSWDTRQMFF	TGTGCCTGTGACACCCTGGGGGGGAGCTCCTGGGACACCCGACAGATGTTTTTC
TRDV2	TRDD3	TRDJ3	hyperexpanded	CACDTVSVLGDTESWDTRQMFF	TGTGCCTGTGACACCGTTAGTGTTCTGGGGGATACGGAGTCCTGGGACACCCGACAGATGTTTTTC
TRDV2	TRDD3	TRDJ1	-	CACDRLPTLVLGDSHTDKLIF	TGTGCCTGTGACAGGCTTCCTACTTTGGTACTGGGGGATTCCCACACCGATAAACTCATCTTT
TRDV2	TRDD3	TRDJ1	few	CACDGLGDPHTDKLIF	TGTGCCTGTGACGGCCTGGGGGATCCTCACACCGATAAACTCATCTTT
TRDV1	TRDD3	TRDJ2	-	CALGEYPTHTGYWGIQTALTAQLFF	TGTGCTCTTGGGGAATACCCAACTCATACCGGGTACTGGGGGATACAAACCGCTTTGACAGCACAACTCTTCTTT
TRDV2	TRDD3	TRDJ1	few	CACDTLERGYLGGTDKLIF	TGTGCCTGTGACACCCTTGAGAGGGGATACCTTGGGGGCACCGATAAACTCATCTTT
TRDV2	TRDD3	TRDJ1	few	CACDRLGDRDTDKLIF	TGTGCCTGTGACCGACTGGGGGATAGGGACACCGATAAACTCATCTTT
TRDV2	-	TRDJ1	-	CACEKLGTGPYKGTDKLIF	TGTGCCTGTGAGAAACTTGGTACTGGGCCCTATAAGGGAACCGATAAACTCATCTTT
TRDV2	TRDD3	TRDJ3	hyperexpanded	CACDTLDTGGPLPPSWDTRQMFF	TGTGCCTGTGACACCCTCGATACTGGGGGTCCCCTACCCCCCTCCTGGGACACCCGACAGATGTTTTTC
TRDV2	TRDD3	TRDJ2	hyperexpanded	CACDSLLGETPHQTSLTAQLFF	TGTGCCTGTGACAGCTTACTGGGGGAGACTCCCCATCAGACCTCTTTGACAGCACAACTCTTCTTT
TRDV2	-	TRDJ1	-	CACDTLIDQYTDKLIF	TGTGCCTGTGACACCTTAATCGACCAGTACACTGATAAACTCATCTTT
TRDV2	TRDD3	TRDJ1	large	CACDTLGAQPLYTDKLIF	TGTGCCTGTGACACTCTGGGGGCTCAACCCTTATACACCGATAAACTCATCTTT
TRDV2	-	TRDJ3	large	CACDTVMGATRGDTRQMFF	TGTGCCTGTGACACCGTCATGGGGGCTACTCGAGGGGACACCCGACAGATGTTTTTC
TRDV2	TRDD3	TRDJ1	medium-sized	CACDTVGDKSADKLIF	TGTGCCTGTGACACCGTGGGGGATAAGAGCGCCGATAAACTCATCTTT
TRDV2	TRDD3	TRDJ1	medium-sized	CACDSLLLGDYTDKLIF	TGTGCCTGTGACTCCCTCTTACTGGGGGACTACACCGATAAACTCATCTTT
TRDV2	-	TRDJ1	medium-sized	CACDTLIDQYTDKLIF	TGTGCCTGTGACACCTTAATCGACCAGTACACCGATAAACTCATCTTT
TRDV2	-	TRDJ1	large	CACDTVGIGDKLIF	TGTGCCTGTGACACCGTAGGAATTGGCGATAAACTCATCTTT
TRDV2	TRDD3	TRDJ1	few	CACDLLPGGYRNDKLIF	TGTGCCTGTGACCTACTCCCTGGGGGATATAGAAACGATAAACTCATCTTT